The rows below give T cell receptor beta chains drawn from one sample of a study of human T cells and chemical hapten exposure. TCRdb reanalysed the RACE reads using MiXCR and keeps one entry per CDR3 protein. The sample consists of 340,000 or so distinct CDR3 sequences, under 9% of them appearing once. The source material was whole blood, sampled in connection with sensitization to the hapten diphenylcyclopropenone (DPC). Receptor source: a young woman with alopecia areata. Some clones in this sample may be carry-over from other donors' samples. Both conserved end residues are part of each CDR3. The order of the fields is CDR3 protein, CDR3 DNA, clone size, V gene, J gene, D gene, CDR3 length. The D gene is left open where the match is weak. Clone size is given for some rows only: seen once, a few or many times, or a class if the clone is expanded.

CASSLRGGAHQNYNEQFF	TGTGCCAGCAGTTTACGTGGGGGGGCCCACCAGAACTACAATGAGCAGTTCTTC	few	TRBV12-3/TRBV12-4	TRBJ2-1	.	18
CASSYKGVPNYGYTF	TGTGCCAGCAGCTACAAGGGAGTTCCTAACTATGGCTACACCTTC	few	TRBV3-1	TRBJ1-2	.	15
CARYQRDSGNTIYF	TGTGCCAGGTATCAGAGGGACTCTGGAAACACCATATATTTT	.	TRBV27	TRBJ1-3	.	14
CASRRDRQNEAFF	TGTGCCAGCAGAAGGGATCGACAGAATGAAGCTTTCTTT	.	TRBV28	TRBJ1-1	.	13
CASSARSGVVAEAFF	TGCGCCAGCAGCGCAAGATCAGGGGTTGTGGCTGAAGCTTTCTTT	many	TRBV5-1	TRBJ1-1	.	15
CAISLEPRSGGYTF	TGTGCCATATCCCTAGAGCCCCGCTCGGGTGGCTACACCTTC	few	TRBV10-3	TRBJ1-2	.	14
CSAYLAGGDTQYF	TGCAGTGCCTACCTAGCGGGGGGCGATACGCAGTATTTT	few	TRBV20-1	TRBJ2-3	TRBD2	13
CSASKGRGTNYGYTF	TGCAGTGCGTCAAAAGGTCGGGGAACCAACTATGGCTACACCTTC	many	TRBV20-1	TRBJ1-2	.	15
CASGLFGAGDTQYF	TGTGCTAGTGGTTTGTTTGGGGCCGGGGATACGCAGTATTTT	few	TRBV12-5	TRBJ2-3	.	14
CSVARDRGPYNEQFF	TGCAGCGTAGCCCGGGACAGGGGCCCCTACAATGAGCAGTTCTTC	.	TRBV29-1	TRBJ2-1	TRBD1	15